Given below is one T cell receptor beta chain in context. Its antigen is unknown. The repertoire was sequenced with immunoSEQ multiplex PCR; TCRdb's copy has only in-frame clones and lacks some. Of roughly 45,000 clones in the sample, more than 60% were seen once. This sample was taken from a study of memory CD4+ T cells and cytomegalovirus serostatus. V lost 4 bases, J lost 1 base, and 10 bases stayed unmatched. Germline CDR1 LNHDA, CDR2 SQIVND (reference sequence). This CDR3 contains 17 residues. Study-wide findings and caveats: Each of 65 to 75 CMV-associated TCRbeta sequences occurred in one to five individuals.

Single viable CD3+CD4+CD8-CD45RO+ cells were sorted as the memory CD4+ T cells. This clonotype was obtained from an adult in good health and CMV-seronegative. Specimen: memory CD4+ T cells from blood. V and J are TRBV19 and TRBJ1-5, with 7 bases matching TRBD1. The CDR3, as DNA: TGTGCCAGTAGTACCAGACAGGGACTATTAAGCAATCAGCCCCAGCATTTT. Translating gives CASSTRQGLLSNQPQHF.